The 3 T cell receptor beta chains below were found in one sample sequenced in a study of long-term antiretroviral therapy in people with HIV (dated by TCRdb to 2021 to 2024). The immunoSEQ hsTCRB v3.0 assay was used at survey level resolution to sequence the TRB variable region. In its TCRdb copy, this immuneACCESS table keeps in-frame sequences only and misses some clones. Where compared with another copy, unresolved V genes explain less than half of these, and the others have no known cause. This sample lists 26,000 or so clones; around nine tenths were detected once. Around 4% of the sample comes from the top ten. This specimen was unsorted PBMCs, taken 0.5 years after starting antiretroviral therapy. The source is a woman between 18 and 30 years old with HIV.

The chain links TRBV5-6 to TRBJ1-1, with 9 nucleotides matching TRBD1. J lost 4 bases, V lost 5 bases, and 6 bases had no gene match. This CDR3 spans 14 amino acids. In germline, CDR1 is SGHDT, CDR2 YYEEEE. The CDR3 spells CASREDRGGTEAFF. CDR3 nucleotide sequence: TGTGCCAGCAGAGAAGACAGGGGGGGCACTGAAGCTTTCTTT.

The rearrangement uses TRBV7-3 and TRBJ2-1, with TRBD2 matching over 7 bases. V gave up 5 bases and J gave up 6 bases; unmatched junction bases: 10. In germline, CDR1 is SGHTA, CDR2 FQGTGA. The CDR3 length is 15 residues. The CDR3 loop is CASSRGDDFSNEQFF. The CDR3 DNA reads TGTGCCAGCAGCCGGGGGGACGATTTTAGCAATGAGCAGTTCTTC.

This clone has more than one count but fewer than ten. The rearrangement links TRBV28 to TRBJ1-5; 8 nucleotides line up with TRBD1. From germline, CDR1 is MDHEN and CDR2 SYDVKM. V shed 3 bases and J 6 bases; nucleotides not matched to a gene: 4. The CDR3 runs 14 residues. CDR3 in amino acids: CASSLTGAGQPQHF. CDR3 bases: TGTGCCAGCAGTTTGACAGGGGCGGGTCAGCCCCAGCATTTT.